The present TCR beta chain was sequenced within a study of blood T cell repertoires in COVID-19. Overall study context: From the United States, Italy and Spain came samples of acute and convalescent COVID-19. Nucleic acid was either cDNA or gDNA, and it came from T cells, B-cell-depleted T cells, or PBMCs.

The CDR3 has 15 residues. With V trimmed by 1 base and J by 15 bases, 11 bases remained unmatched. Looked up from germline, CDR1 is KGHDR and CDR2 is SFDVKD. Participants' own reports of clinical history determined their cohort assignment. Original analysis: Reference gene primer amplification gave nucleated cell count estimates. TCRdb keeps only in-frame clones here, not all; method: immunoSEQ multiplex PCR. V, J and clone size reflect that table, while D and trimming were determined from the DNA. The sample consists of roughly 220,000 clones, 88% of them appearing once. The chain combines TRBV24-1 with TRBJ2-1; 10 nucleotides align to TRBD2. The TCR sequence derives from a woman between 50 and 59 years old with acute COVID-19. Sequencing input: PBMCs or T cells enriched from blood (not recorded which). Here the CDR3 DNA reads TGTGCCACCAGTGATTTTCCGGAGCGGGAGGGCCTGTGGTTCTTC. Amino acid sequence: CATSDFPEREGLWFF.